In its sample, the clone carrying this TCR beta chain was seen many times. This sample was taken from a study of early T cells in non-severe SARS-CoV-2 infection. There are 14 residues in the CDR3. V shed 4 bases and J 5 bases; nucleotides not matched to a gene: 5. Each CDR3 protein is one row after TCRdb ran MiXCR on the 5' RACE reads. The table has under 70,000 distinct CDR3 sequences, around 7.7% seen once. The sequencing here drew on whole blood, taken at baseline. This chain uses TRBV12-3 or TRBV12-4 with TRBJ2-5; TRBD1 matches 9 bases. This TCR was recovered from an adult who was a healthcare worker with PCR-confirmed SARS-CoV-2 infection or an uninfected control (not recorded which). The CDR3 spells CASSSTGGWETQYF. The CDR3 nucleotides are TGTGCCAGCAGTTCGACAGGGGGTTGGGAGACCCAGTACTTC.